These 30 T cell receptor beta chains share one sample of origin, sequenced in a study of CD8 T cells in ankylosing spondylitis. A single record per CDR3 protein comes from TCRdb applying MiXCR to the 5' RACE reads. The sample lists about 5,700 distinct CDR3 sequences; 2.1% were seen once. Material: blood, either unsorted or a sorted T cell fraction (not recorded which). The receptor source for this set is a male donor with ankylosing spondylitis or in good health (not recorded which).

This clonotype was counted many times. The chain joins TRBV9 to TRBJ2-1; no firm D call. From germline, CDR1 is SGDLS and CDR2 YYNGEE. The V gene lost 0 bases and the J gene lost 7 bases, with 17 bases spanning the gap. This CDR3 comprises 16 residues. The CDR3 DNA reads TGTGCCAGCAGCGTAGAGCCTAGAGGTTCCAATAATGAGCAGTTCTTC. It codes for CASSVEPRGSNNEQFF.

This clonotype was recorded many times. The V call is TRBV9, the J call TRBJ2-7; D perhaps matches TRBD1 (6 bases). Looked up from germline, CDR1 is SGDLS and CDR2 is YYNGEE. The CDR3 has 15 residues. V was shortened by 0 bases and J by 1 base, with 11 bases between the two germline ends. For the CDR3, the DNA is TGTGCCAGCAGCGTAGACACAGGGCCGTCCTACGAGCAGTACTTC. It translates to CASSVDTGPSYEQYF.

This clonotype was seen repeatedly, ten times or more. This chain joins TRBV9 and TRBJ2-1; no firm D call. In germline, CDR1 is SGDLS, CDR2 YYNGEE. V lost 0 bases to trimming and J lost 7 bases, with 17 bases between them. This CDR3 has 16 residues. The CDR3 DNA follows: TGTGCCAGCAGCGTAGCTAGACACCATCCAACAAATGAGCAGTTCTTC. Translating it yields CASSVARHHPTNEQFF.

In its sample, this clonotype was seen many times. The rearrangement uses TRBV9 and TRBJ1-5; D remains ambiguous. The germline V gene encodes CDR1 SGDLS and CDR2 YYNGEE. The V and J ends lost 4 bases and 3 bases respectively, with 8 bases between them. The CDR3 has 13 amino acids. The CDR3 is CASSPTLNQPQHF. CDR3 DNA sequence: TGTGCCAGCAGCCCAACCCTCAATCAGCCCCAGCATTTT.

The sample holds a few counts of this clonotype. This rearrangement joins TRBV9 to TRBJ2-1; D might be TRBD1 (6 bases). The CDR3 is 17 residues long. V lost 0 bases and J lost 4, with 17 bases in between. CDR1 is SGDLS and CDR2 is YYNGEE in the germline V gene. The CDR3 DNA reads TGTGCCAGCAGCGTAGGGGTGGGGGACAACCTATACAATGAGCAGTTCTTC. Its translation: CASSVGVGDNLYNEQFF.

This clonotype rates as medium-sized. The genes are TRBV9 and TRBJ2-1; no clear D. V lost 0 bases, J lost 0 bases, and 7 bases lay in between. The CDR3 totals 15 residues. Germline V gives CDR1 SGDLS, CDR2 YYNGEE. In DNA form, the CDR3 reads TGTGCCAGCAGCGTAGCCACTGCCTCCTACAATGAGCAGTTCTTC. It codes for CASSVATASYNEQFF.

This clonotype occurred many times. The chain has TRBV9 and TRBJ2-1; D gene unclear. Germline-derived CDR1 and CDR2 are SGDLS and YYNGEE. The CDR3 has 15 amino acids. Between the trimmed V and J ends, which lost 0 bases and 3 bases, there was a span of 10 bases. The CDR3 here is CASSVDQPLYNEQFF. The CDR3 DNA reads TGTGCCAGCAGCGTAGACCAACCCCTCTACAATGAGCAGTTCTTC.

This clonotype was counted at least ten times. The chain employs TRBV9 and TRBJ1-1, with 8 bases fitting TRBD1. This CDR3 has 15 amino acids. Germline V lookup: CDR1 SGDLS, CDR2 YYNGEE. The junction had 2 bases not matched to a gene; V was cut back by 0 bases and J by 1 base. CDR3: CASSVEGTGNTEAFF. CDR3 nucleotides: TGTGCCAGCAGCGTAGAGGGGACAGGGAACACTGAAGCTTTCTTT. Using reference TRBV9 and TRBJ1-1 for the parts outside the CDR3, the full variable domain is DSGVTQTPKHLITATGQRVTLRCSPRSGDLSVYWYQQSLDQGLQFLIQYYNGEERAKGNILERFSAQQFPDLHSELNLSSLELGDSALYFCASSVEGTGNTEAFFGQGTRLTVV.

This clonotype was observed many times. The chain recombines TRBV9 with TRBJ2-3, with 7 bases matching TRBD2. V lost 2 bases to trimming and J lost 0 bases; unmatched junction nucleotides: 6. CDR3 size: 16 residues. The germline gives CDR1 SGDLS, CDR2 YYNGEE. The CDR3 bases are TGTGCCAGCAGCGTGCCACTAGCGACTAGCACAGATACGCAGTATTTT. Its protein is CASSVPLATSTDTQYF.

By proportion, this clonotype is medium-sized. V usage is TRBV9 and J usage is TRBJ2-3, with TRBD2 matching over 11 bases. The CDR3 totals 15 residues. Germline V gene data show CDR1 as SGDLS and CDR2 as YYNGEE. V trimming: 5 bases; J trimming: 2 bases; junction bases outside the gene matches: 4. As DNA, the CDR3 is TGTGCCAGCAGGGAGGGACTAGCGGTCACAGATACGCAGTATTTT. Its translation: CASREGLAVTDTQYF.

This clonotype was seen only a few times. The J gene is TRBJ2-2, the V gene TRBV9, with TRBD2 identical over 9 bases. Germline V gene sequence: CDR1 SGDLS, CDR2 YYNGEE. The CDR3 length is 16 residues. V was clipped by 0 bases and J by 5 bases; unmatched bases: 5. In nucleotides, the CDR3 is TGTGCCAGCAGCGTAGGGGCGGGAGGGCCTACCGGGGAGCTGTTTTTT. Translated: CASSVGAGGPTGELFF.

Many counts were recorded for this clonotype. The chain is built from TRBV9 and TRBJ2-7, with TRBD1 matching over 8 bases. The CDR3 length is 15 residues. Germline loops: CDR1 SGDLS, CDR2 YYNGEE. V shed 3 bases and J 2 bases; nucleotides not matched to a gene: 7. CDR3 protein: CASSEQGGPTYEQYF. DNA for the CDR3: TGTGCCAGCAGCGAACAGGGGGGTCCCACCTACGAGCAGTACTTC.

This clonotype was counted many times. The chain uses TRBV9 and TRBJ2-2; 8 nucleotides align to TRBD1. Germline V CDR1 and CDR2: SGDLS, YYNGEE. The CDR3 contains 16 residues. Trimming took 0 bases from V and 4 from J; bases not matched to a gene: 5. The CDR3 loop reads CASSVAGGIGTGELFF. DNA of the CDR3: TGTGCCAGCAGCGTAGCAGGGGGCATTGGCACCGGGGAGCTGTTTTTT.

This clonotype was counted ten times or more. The chain couples TRBV9 to TRBJ2-2, with a possible D match to TRBD1 (6 bases). V lost 4 bases, J lost 6 bases, and 16 bases lay in between. Germline CDR1 SGDLS, CDR2 YYNGEE. This CDR3 comprises 15 residues. In nucleotides, the CDR3 is TGTGCCAGCAGCTCGTCGCCACAGGGCGCCGGGGAGCTGTTTTTT. This translates into CASSSSPQGAGELFF.

The sample holds many counts of this clonotype. The chain links TRBV9 to TRBJ2-1; a weak D match, TRBD2 (6 bases). The CDR3 sequence is 15 residues long. Per the germline V gene, CDR1 is SGDLS and CDR2 is YYNGEE. The V gene lost 0 bases and the J gene lost 5 bases, with 12 bases spanning the gap. The CDR3 reads CASSVETGANNEQFF. As DNA, the CDR3 is TGTGCCAGCAGCGTAGAAACGGGAGCGAACAATGAGCAGTTCTTC.

This clonotype was counted many times. This rearrangement joins TRBV9 to TRBJ2-1; no clear D. Trimming removed 1 base at V and 8 bases at J, with 4 bases between. The CDR3 is 11 residues long. Germline V gene lookup returns CDR1 SGDLS and CDR2 YYNGEE. This CDR3 is CASSVSYEQFF. As DNA, the CDR3 is TGTGCCAGCAGCGTATCATATGAGCAGTTCTTC.

Ten or more counts support this clonotype. The chain uses TRBV9 and TRBJ2-1; TRBD2 matches at 13 bases. Germline V gives CDR1 SGDLS, CDR2 YYNGEE. Germline trimming cut 3 bases from V and 4 bases from J; bases unmatched to any gene: 4. CDR3 length equals 16 residues. The CDR3 here is CASSGGTSGIYNEQFF. The DNA for the CDR3 is TGTGCCAGCAGCGGGGGGACTAGCGGGATATACAATGAGCAGTTCTTC.

The sample holds many counts of this clonotype. The gene calls are TRBV9 and TRBJ2-7; no reliable D call. V lost 2 bases, J lost 6 bases, and 9 bases lay in between. This CDR3 contains 12 residues. Germline V gene lookup returns CDR1 SGDLS and CDR2 YYNGEE. The CDR3 region has the DNA TGTGCCAGCAGCGTCAATCTTGTCGAGCAGTACTTC. It specifies CASSVNLVEQYF.

This clonotype was detected ten times or more. This sequence joins TRBV9 and TRBJ2-6; D unresolved. CDR3 length: 18 amino acids. The V end lost 2 bases, the J end lost 0 bases, and 15 bases lay between the germline ends. From germline, CDR1 is SGDLS and CDR2 YYNGEE. The CDR3 DNA reads TGTGCCAGCAGCGTTAAGGGTCAGGCCCTCTCTGGGGCCAACGTCCTGACTTTC. Translation: CASSVKGQALSGANVLTF.

In this sample, this clonotype is medium-sized (0.01 to 0.1%). V is TRBV9 and J is TRBJ2-3, with D tentatively TRBD2 (6 bases). Trimming took 4 bases from V and 2 from J, leaving 17 bases between them. The CDR3 covers 16 residues. The germline V gene encodes CDR1 SGDLS and CDR2 YYNGEE. The CDR3 loop reads CASSSFSGSPTDTQYF. The CDR3 DNA reads as TGTGCCAGCAGCTCCTTTAGCGGAAGCCCCACAGATACGCAGTATTTT.

This clonotype was picked up many times. The chain employs TRBV9 and TRBJ2-5; D is perhaps TRBD1 or TRBD2 (6 bases each). The CDR3 loop spans 15 amino acids. V was cut by 0 bases and J by 5 bases, with 14 bases left in between. Germline lookup yields CDR1 SGDLS and CDR2 YYNGEE. In nucleotides, the CDR3 is TGTGCCAGCAGCGTAGGTCGGTCCGGGGGCGAGACCCAGTACTTC. Residues: CASSVGRSGGETQYF.

This clonotype was observed at least ten times. The V call is TRBV9, the J call TRBJ2-7, with 7 nucleotides matching TRBD1. V trimming: 4 bases; J trimming: 0 bases; junction bases outside the gene matches: 7. The CDR3 spans 15 residues. CDR1 is SGDLS, CDR2 YYNGEE, per germline. The CDR3 DNA is TGTGCCAGCAGCCCCCGGGACAGTAGCTCCTACGAGCAGTACTTC. Translated: CASSPRDSSSYEQYF. Combining the CDR3 with reference TRBV9 and TRBJ2-7 gives the whole variable domain DSGVTQTPKHLITATGQRVTLRCSPRSGDLSVYWYQQSLDQGLQFLIQYYNGEERAKGNILERFSAQQFPDLHSELNLSSLELGDSALYFCASSPRDSSSYEQYFGPGTRLTVT.

This clonotype occurred many times. The chain employs TRBV9 and TRBJ1-1; perhaps TRBD1 as D (5 bases). With 4 bases removed from V and 0 bases from J, the gap between germline ends came to 13 bases. This CDR3 has 15 amino acids. The germline gives CDR1 SGDLS, CDR2 YYNGEE. CDR3 amino acids: CASSTGDGLNTEAFF. CDR3 coding DNA: TGTGCCAGCAGCACGGGGGATGGATTGAACACTGAAGCTTTCTTT.

There are many counts of this clonotype. The chain combines TRBV9 with TRBJ2-7; TRBD2 matches 14 bases. This CDR3 is built from 16 residues. V shed 3 bases and J 4 bases; nucleotides not matched to a gene: 6. The V gene's germline CDR1 is SGDLS and CDR2 YYNGEE. CDR3 bases: TGTGCCAGCAGCGCGGGACTAGCGGGAGTTGTATACGAGCAGTACTTC. It specifies CASSAGLAGVVYEQYF.

This clonotype was detected ten times or more. The chain has TRBV9 and TRBJ2-7; 10 bases are a match to TRBD2. The ends lost 3 bases at V and 6 bases at J; junction bases unmatched: 6. This CDR3 has 14 residues. CDR1 is SGDLS and CDR2 is YYNGEE in the germline V gene. CDR3 loop: CASSEGLATVEQYF. The CDR3 coding sequence is TGTGCCAGCAGCGAGGGACTAGCGACGGTCGAGCAGTACTTC.

This clonotype was observed many times. The V and J genes are TRBV9 and TRBJ2-1; D is ambiguous. Trimming left V 0 bases short and J 3 bases short, with 7 bases between. CDR3 size: 14 residues. The V gene's germline CDR1 is SGDLS and CDR2 YYNGEE. CDR3 nucleotides: TGTGCCAGCAGCGTAGTATCCGGCTACAATGAGCAGTTCTTC. Translation gives CASSVVSGYNEQFF.

By proportion, this clonotype is medium-sized. This chain joins TRBV9 and TRBJ2-7; a possible D gene is TRBD2 (5 bases). This CDR3 is 12 amino acids long. Germline-derived CDR1 and CDR2 are SGDLS and YYNGEE. The V gene lost 0 bases and the J gene lost 8 bases, with 9 bases spanning the gap. The CDR3, as DNA: TGTGCCAGCAGCGTAGAGGACTCTCAGCAGTACTTC. It codes for CASSVEDSQQYF.

This clonotype was detected ten times or more. The CDR3 nucleotides read TGTGCCAGCAGCGGATCGCCCTCCTACGAGCAGTACTTC. This encodes CASSGSPSYEQYF. The chain carries TRBV9 and TRBJ2-7; the D is unclear. The CDR3 totals 13 residues. The germline V gene has CDR1 SGDLS and CDR2 YYNGEE. V lost 3 bases and J 0 bases, leaving 7 bases between the germline ends.

This clonotype was detected ten times or more. The V call is TRBV9, the J call TRBJ2-3; 7 bases agree with TRBD2. The CDR3 is made up of 16 amino acids. V lost 0 bases and J lost 6; bases outside the gene matches: 10. Germline CDR1 SGDLS, CDR2 YYNGEE. CDR3 sequence reads: CASSVDGLGVSDTQYF. The CDR3 nucleotides are TGTGCCAGCAGCGTAGATGGACTAGGCGTATCGGATACGCAGTATTTT.

This clonotype has a count of ten or more. The V and J genes are TRBV9 and TRBJ2-7; TRBD1 matches 7 bases. Germline lookup yields CDR1 SGDLS and CDR2 YYNGEE. The CDR3 is 14 residues long. V shed 4 bases, J shed 1 base, and the junction held 5 bases outside the gene matches. CDR3 in DNA: TGTGCCAGCAGCACAGGGGTAGGGTCCTACGAGCAGTACTTC. It encodes CASSTGVGSYEQYF.